This T cell receptor (beta chain) was profiled in a study of cytomegalovirus exposure and HLA in healthy donors. Study-wide findings and caveats: Cytomegalovirus status was reportedly diagnosed by the classifier with high sensitivity and specificity. In a later analysis, an Asian-associated ancestry cluster reportedly showed fewer N-insertions than the 666-donor mean. Researchers counted around 180 TCR beta chains as cytomegalovirus-associated.

It was with 60 Vbeta and 13 Jbeta primers that the PCR ran. Assay used: immunoSEQ multiplex PCR; TCRdb lists only in-frame clones, some missing. The table includes about 130,000 clones, around 80% detected once. This clone was counted a few times. Its antigen is undetermined. V dropped 4 bases and J dropped 4 bases, with 7 bases sitting between them. This CDR3 spans 12 amino acids. The V gene's germline CDR1 is SGHVS and CDR2 FQNEAQ. The donors, nominally healthy at sampling, likely had unrecorded immune exposures. This clonotype originated in a woman aged 40 to 50 in good health and CMV-seronegative. Sample: PBMCs. The V call is TRBV7-8, the J call TRBJ1-2; perhaps TRBD1 as D (5 bases). CDR3 nucleotide sequence: TGTGCCAGCAGCTACGGGGGCTATGGCTACACCTTC. Its protein is CASSYGGYGYTF.